Listed below are T cell receptor beta chains from one sample, sequenced in a study of beta chain features in type 1 diabetes. Profiling relied on immunoSEQ multiplex PCR, and the TCRdb table lists in-frame clones only, not all of them. The table records 350,000 to 450,000 clones, approximately 14% of them present only once. The sample consisted of naive CD4+ T cells from blood. The receptors stem from a man aged 30 to 45 in good health. Each CDR3 is given with its conserved first and last residue.

v_gene: TRBV27; j_gene: TRBJ2-6; CDR3aa: CASSPLPGGYGANVLTF
v_gene: TRBV30; j_gene: TRBJ2-2; CDR3aa: CAWDRGNTGELFF
v_gene: TRBV29-1; j_gene: TRBJ2-3; CDR3aa: CSVDGNTDTQYF
v_gene: TRBV6-5; j_gene: TRBJ1-5; CDR3aa: CASSIRAYQPQHF
v_gene: TRBV9; j_gene: TRBJ1-6; CDR3aa: CASSVGSYNSPLHF
v_gene: TRBV6-5; j_gene: TRBJ1-1; CDR3aa: CASSYQVNTEAFF
v_gene: TRBV11-2; j_gene: TRBJ2-3; CDR3aa: CASSLAQTNPDTQYF
v_gene: TRBV20-1; j_gene: TRBJ1-1; CDR3aa: CSAMTGLEAFF
v_gene: TRBV4-3; j_gene: TRBJ2-7; CDR3aa: CASSQDSQGPGEQYF
v_gene: TRBV9; j_gene: TRBJ1-3; CDR3aa: CASSVEVRQGSGNTIYF
v_gene: TRBV6-4; j_gene: TRBJ2-4; CDR3aa: CASKTGRLRNIQYF
v_gene: TRBV7-2; j_gene: TRBJ2-3; CDR3aa: CASSLGGGNTDTQYF
v_gene: TRBV7-2; j_gene: TRBJ1-2; CDR3aa: CASSPSRVSASYGYTF
v_gene: TRBV9; j_gene: TRBJ2-3; CDR3aa: CASSVDPAGGIRDTQYF
v_gene: TRBV7-2; j_gene: TRBJ2-7; CDR3aa: CASSLGVYEQYF
v_gene: TRBV4-3; j_gene: TRBJ2-6; CDR3aa: CASSQIRQVLSGANVLTF
v_gene: TRBV7-9; j_gene: TRBJ2-3; CDR3aa: CASSFRGADTQYF
v_gene: TRBV9; j_gene: TRBJ1-5; CDR3aa: CASSVGQGVNQPQHF
v_gene: TRBV6-6; j_gene: TRBJ2-2; CDR3aa: CASSYVQGPGELFF
v_gene: TRBV9; j_gene: TRBJ2-3; CDR3aa: CASSVGSSGSTDTQYF
v_gene: TRBV14; j_gene: TRBJ2-1; CDR3aa: CASSPLAGGSYNEQFF
v_gene: TRBV18; j_gene: TRBJ2-1; CDR3aa: CASSPTGLAGGNEQFF
v_gene: TRBV14; j_gene: TRBJ2-3; CDR3aa: CASSQVWADTQYF
v_gene: TRBV7-6; j_gene: TRBJ2-3; CDR3aa: CASSLTGTDTQYF
v_gene: TRBV23-1; j_gene: TRBJ2-1; CDR3aa: CASSSRDRARNEQFF
v_gene: TRBV7-2; j_gene: TRBJ2-1; CDR3aa: CASSLKHGHYNEQFF
v_gene: TRBV4-2; j_gene: TRBJ2-3; CDR3aa: CASSQENLSGGRGTDTQYF
v_gene: TRBV25-1; j_gene: TRBJ2-7; CDR3aa: CASTKSGGSYEQYF
v_gene: TRBV5-6; j_gene: TRBJ2-1; CDR3aa: CASSPTGEGNEQFF
v_gene: TRBV7-9; j_gene: TRBJ2-5; CDR3aa: CASRPRVQETQYF
v_gene: TRBV7-9; j_gene: TRBJ2-1; CDR3aa: CASSLSGGYNEQFF
v_gene: TRBV30; j_gene: TRBJ1-2; CDR3aa: CAWGGGEFYGYTF
v_gene: TRBV30; j_gene: TRBJ2-1; CDR3aa: CAWSGNNEQFF
v_gene: TRBV4-3; j_gene: TRBJ2-3; CDR3aa: CASSQDSGSTDTQYF
v_gene: TRBV30; j_gene: TRBJ1-4; CDR3aa: CAWSGTPTNEKLFF
v_gene: TRBV5-4; j_gene: TRBJ2-1; CDR3aa: CASSPTGGAHEQFF
v_gene: TRBV9; j_gene: TRBJ2-1; CDR3aa: CASSVSGDNEQFF
v_gene: TRBV9; j_gene: TRBJ2-3; CDR3aa: CASTQLAGSTDTQYF
v_gene: TRBV4-2; j_gene: TRBJ2-3; CDR3aa: CASSQAPGLAGITDTQYF
v_gene: TRBV2; j_gene: TRBJ1-5; CDR3aa: CASRTGQTGTQHF
v_gene: TRBV20-1; j_gene: TRBJ1-2; CDR3aa: CSARQRYGYTF
v_gene: TRBV28; j_gene: TRBJ2-6; CDR3aa: CATRVSGANVLTF
v_gene: TRBV4-1; j_gene: TRBJ1-4; CDR3aa: CASSRFRSGLEKLFF
v_gene: TRBV14; j_gene: TRBJ2-3; CDR3aa: CASSQLSGDTQYF
v_gene: TRBV5-4; j_gene: TRBJ2-1; CDR3aa: CASSLGGAGVGNEQFF
v_gene: TRBV29-1; j_gene: TRBJ2-3; CDR3aa: CSVKTSGANTQYF
v_gene: TRBV20-1; j_gene: TRBJ2-5; CDR3aa: CSRQTGETQYF
v_gene: TRBV15; j_gene: TRBJ2-7; CDR3aa: CATSREAVVGSEQYF
v_gene: TRBV15; j_gene: TRBJ2-1; CDR3aa: CATRDHRGANNEQFF
v_gene: TRBV21-1; j_gene: TRBJ2-3; CDR3aa: CASSKDSPSACTDTQYF